The 27 T cell receptor beta chains reported below all come from one sample, sequenced in a study of human T cells and chemical hapten exposure. The time point was: patch test 3, about 24 weeks after DPC sensitization. As for treatment: therapeutic diphenylcyclopropenone sensitization with weekly scalp DPC. One entry per CDR3 protein results from TCRdb running MiXCR on the RACE reads. The sample has 120,000 or so distinct CDR3 sequences, about 11% seen once. The sequencing used whole blood, collected in connection with sensitization to the hapten diphenylcyclopropenone (DPC). These receptors were obtained from a woman between 45 and 65 years old with alopecia areata. Some clones in this sample may be carry-over from other donors' samples.

This clonotype was counted only a few times. The chain carries TRBV7-2 and TRBJ2-3; 10 bases align to TRBD2. The CDR3 spans 17 residues. Germline values: CDR1 SGHTA, CDR2 FQGNSA. The V and J ends lost 5 bases and 3 bases, in that order; junction bases with no gene match: 11. CDR3 amino acids: CASSQLGTSEATDTQYF. CDR3 sequence (DNA): TGTGCCAGCAGCCAACTGGGGACTAGCGAGGCAACAGATACGCAGTATTTT.

The chain has TRBV12-3 or TRBV12-4 and TRBJ1-1; D remains ambiguous. This CDR3 region has 15 residues. The V end was cut by 3 bases, the J end by 4 bases, with 15 bases between. The CDR3 sequence: CASSFSASYRTEAFF. The CDR3 DNA follows: TGTGCCAGCAGTTTCTCCGCGAGTTATCGCACTGAAGCTTTCTTT.

The J gene is TRBJ2-3, the V gene TRBV5-5; D uncertain. With 7 bases removed from V and 5 bases from J, the gap between germline ends came to 11 bases. The CDR3 is made up of 12 amino acids. CDR1 is SGHKS and CDR2 is YYEKEE in the germline V gene (reference sequence). CDR3 in DNA: TGTGCCAGCTCCTGGGATGGAGATACGCAGTATTTT. Translation gives CASSWDGDTQYF.

This clonotype showed up many times. The chain joins TRBV5-1 to TRBJ2-6, with TRBD1 as a possible D gene (6 bases). V was pared by 0 bases and J by 2 bases, with 6 bases between. This CDR3 has 15 residues. Germline values: CDR1 SGHRS, CDR2 YFSETQ. The DNA of the CDR3 is TGCGCCAGCAGCTTGGACAGGGCTGGGGCCAACGTCCTGACTTTC. Translation gives CASSLDRAGANVLTF.

The chain employs TRBV9 and TRBJ2-3; 9 positions agree with TRBD2. This CDR3 region has 16 residues. CDR1 is SGDLS and CDR2 is YYNGEE in the germline V gene. The V gene end was trimmed by 0 bases and the J gene end by 2 bases; junction bases not matched to a gene: 4. CDR3 residues: CASSVGLAGFTDTQYF. In DNA form, the CDR3 reads TGTGCCAGCAGCGTAGGCCTAGCGGGGTTCACAGATACGCAGTATTTT. The full variable domain, its missing parts supplied by reference TRBV9 and TRBJ2-3, is DSGVTQTPKHLITATGQRVTLRCSPRSGDLSVYWYQQSLDQGLQFLIQYYNGEERAKGNILERFSAQQFPDLHSELNLSSLELGDSALYFCASSVGLAGFTDTQYFGPGTRLTVL.

This chain uses TRBV5-1 with TRBJ1-1; D possibly corresponds to TRBD1 (5 bases). CDR3 length equals 14 residues. Germline V gene data show CDR1 as SGHRS and CDR2 as YFSETQ. Trimming removed 0 bases at V and 4 bases at J, with 10 bases between. The CDR3 DNA reads TGCGCCAGCAGCTTGGTGGGGGTGAGCACTGAAGCTTTCTTT. Translating gives CASSLVGVSTEAFF.

The DNA for the CDR3 is TGTGCCAGCAGCTCACTCGTTGGGGGGATGAATGAAAAACTGTTTTTT. It specifies CASSSLVGGMNEKLFF. The gene calls are TRBV7-9 and TRBJ1-4, with a tentative D call TRBD1 (5 bases). V lost 4 bases and J lost 5, with 17 bases in between. This CDR3 has 16 residues. Germline assignment: CDR1 SEHNR and CDR2 FQNEAQ (reference sequence).

This clonotype has more than one count but fewer than ten. The rearrangement uses TRBV9 and TRBJ2-1; possible D gene TRBD2, 6 bases. The CDR3 is made up of 14 amino acids. Germline V gene sequence: CDR1 SGDLS, CDR2 YYNGEE. Trimming shortened V by 4 bases and J by 7 bases, and 15 bases separated the two germline ends. The CDR3, as DNA: TGTGCCAGCAGCCGCGGGGAACGGGGGAATGAGCAGTTCTTC. Translated, it gives CASSRGERGNEQFF.

The rearrangement uses TRBV14 and TRBJ2-7; possible D gene TRBD1, 6 bases. The CDR3 is made up of 14 amino acids. CDR1 is SGHDN, CDR2 FVKESK, per germline. Trimming took off 1 base at V and 3 bases at J, with 10 bases between the two ends. CDR3 residues: CASSQAQGNYEQYF. The DNA of the CDR3 is TGTGCCAGCAGCCAAGCTCAGGGGAACTACGAGCAGTACTTC. Combining the CDR3 with reference TRBV14 and TRBJ2-7 gives the whole variable domain EAGVTQFPSHSVIEKGQTVTLRCDPISGHDNLYWYRRVMGKEIKFLLHFVKESKQDESGMPNNRFLAERTGGTYSTLKVQPAELEDSGVYFCASSQAQGNYEQYFGPGTRLTVT.

In this sample, this clonotype turned up a few times. The genes are TRBV5-5 and TRBJ2-7, with D maybe TRBD1 (5 bases). Germline assignment: CDR1 SGHKS and CDR2 YYEKEE (reference sequence). V was shortened by 1 base and J by 2 bases, with 10 bases between the two germline ends. The CDR3 runs to 14 residues. The CDR3 DNA is TGTGCCAGCAGCTTGTCTGGGGCCACCTACGAGCAGTACTTC. Its translation: CASSLSGATYEQYF.

The rearrangement uses TRBV20-1 and TRBJ2-1; TRBD2 is a possible D gene (5 bases). Germline assignment: CDR1 DFQATT and CDR2 SNEGSKA (reference sequence). This CDR3 has 14 amino acids. V dropped 5 bases and J dropped 4 bases, with 15 bases sitting between them. The CDR3 region is CSAWRQGGYNEQFF. In nucleotides, the CDR3 is TGCAGTGCTTGGCGACAAGGAGGATACAATGAGCAGTTCTTC.

This rearrangement joins TRBV20-1 to TRBJ1-3; D is undetermined. V was clipped by 5 bases and J by 4 bases, with 9 bases between them. The V gene's germline CDR1 is DFQATT and CDR2 SNEGSKA (reference sequence). The CDR3 covers 12 residues. CDR3 in DNA: TGCAGTGCTCAAGCACTAGGAAACACCATATATTTT. As protein: CSAQALGNTIYF.

The chain joins TRBV7-8 to TRBJ1-2; TRBD1 agrees at 7 bases. Germline CDR1 and CDR2: SGHVS and FQNEAQ. The CDR3 loop spans 15 amino acids. The J segment lost 8 bases and the V segment lost 2 bases, leaving 11 bases of the junction unmatched. The CDR3 region is CASSLQTGSAGGYTF. The CDR3 nucleotides read TGTGCCAGCAGCTTACAGACAGGGTCCGCTGGAGGCTACACCTTC.

This chain uses TRBV29-1 with TRBJ2-7; 9 bases are a match to TRBD1. V trimming: 7 bases; J trimming: 2 bases; junction bases outside the gene matches: 3. CDR3 length equals 12 residues. The germline CDR1 and CDR2 sequences are SQVTM and ANQGSEA. CDR3 bases: TGCAGCGCCGGGACAGGGACCTACGAGCAGTACTTC. Translating gives CSAGTGTYEQYF.

The genes are TRBV3-1 and TRBJ1-4, with a possible D match to TRBD1 (6 bases). This CDR3 has 13 amino acids. CDR1 and CDR2 (germline): LGHDT, YNNKEL (reference sequence). Trimming cost V 4 bases and J 7 bases, with 10 bases left between them. CDR3 DNA sequence: TGTGCCAGCAGCCCAGGACAGAGTGAAAAACTGTTTTTT. It yields the protein CASSPGQSEKLFF.

This clonotype came up a few times. The J gene is TRBJ1-6, the V gene TRBV7-6; no definite D call. CDR3 length: 18 residues. V dropped 6 bases and J dropped 8 bases, with 26 bases sitting between them. Per germline, CDR1 SGHVS and CDR2 FNYEAQ. This CDR3 reads CASSFRPPRAGSDSPLHF. CDR3 sequence (DNA): TGTGCCAGCAGTTTCCGCCCCCCTCGGGCCGGGAGCGATTCACCCCTCCACTTT.

V and J are TRBV28 and TRBJ2-5, with 13 positions matching TRBD2. The CDR3 is made up of 16 amino acids. With V trimmed by 1 base and J by 5 bases, 4 bases remained unmatched. CDR1 and CDR2 (germline): MDHEN, SYDVKM. The CDR3 sequence is CASSLFRTSGSETQYF. The CDR3 DNA reads TGTGCCAGCAGTTTATTCCGGACTAGCGGGAGTGAGACCCAGTACTTC.

The genes are TRBV6-5 and TRBJ1-4; D not certain. There are 12 residues in the CDR3. CDR1 and CDR2 from the germline V gene are MNHEY and SVGAGI. The germline V and J ends were trimmed by 5 bases and 8 bases, with 9 bases remaining between them. The CDR3 DNA reads TGTGCCAGCAGTACCACACAGGAAAAACTGTTTTTT. Translated: CASSTTQEKLFF.

This clonotype was counted between two and nine times. The chain links TRBV5-1 to TRBJ2-5, with 9 bases identical to TRBD2. Trimming removed 5 bases from V and 0 bases from J; junction bases left unmatched: 5. In germline, CDR1 is SGHRS, CDR2 YFSETQ. The CDR3 runs 15 residues. Here the CDR3 DNA reads TGCGCCAGCAGTTCTAGCGGGACTAACCAAGAGACCCAGTACTTC. Protein: CASSSSGTNQETQYF.

This clonotype was detected a few times. This rearrangement joins TRBV30 to TRBJ2-6; D gene unclear. Germline-derived CDR1 and CDR2 are GTSNPN and SVGIG (reference sequence). The CDR3 sequence is 13 residues long. Trimming took 2 bases from V and 0 from J, leaving 2 bases between them. Here the CDR3 reads CAWSYSGANVLTF. Here the CDR3 DNA reads TGTGCCTGGAGTTACTCTGGGGCCAACGTCCTGACTTTC.

In its sample, this clonotype was seen a few times. This sequence joins TRBV4-2 and TRBJ2-7; D gene uncertain. The germline V gene encodes CDR1 LGHNA and CDR2 YNFKEQ. The CDR3 has 14 amino acids. The V end lost 1 base, the J end lost 1 base, and 8 bases lay between the germline ends. This CDR3 reads CASSQVPLSYEQYF. The CDR3 nucleotides read TGTGCCAGCAGCCAAGTGCCCCTGTCCTACGAGCAGTACTTC.

This clonotype came up a few times. The chain employs TRBV6-5 and TRBJ2-6, with a weak D call TRBD1 (6 bases). The CDR3 extends over 16 amino acids. The germline CDR1 and CDR2 sequences are MNHEY and SVGAGI. Deletions cut 4 bases from V and 4 bases from J, with 14 bases between. The CDR3 DNA reads as TGTGCCAGCAGTTCTTCACAGGGACGCGGGGCCAACGTCCTGACTTTC. It codes for CASSSSQGRGANVLTF.

V is TRBV6-2 or TRBV6-3 and J is TRBJ1-5, with D tentatively TRBD1 (5 bases). Trimming shortened V by 5 bases and J by 1 base, and 9 bases separated the two germline ends. The CDR3 contains 14 residues. CDR1 is MNHEY and CDR2 is SVGEGT in the germline V gene. The CDR3 is CASSRGGSNQPQHF. CDR3 coding DNA: TGTGCCAGCAGTAGGGGAGGGAGCAATCAGCCCCAGCATTTT.

This clonotype was picked up a small number of times. The chain is built from TRBV20-1 and TRBJ1-1; tentatively, D is TRBD1 (6 bases). Per the germline V gene, CDR1 is DFQATT and CDR2 is SNEGSKA (reference sequence). The CDR3 consists of 15 residues. Between the trimmed V and J ends, which lost 0 bases and 7 bases, there was a span of 18 bases. The DNA for the CDR3 is TGCAGTGCTAGAGATAGGGCGGCAGGGGACGTTGAAGCTTTCTTT. As protein: CSARDRAAGDVEAFF.

This clonotype was picked up a small number of times. This chain links TRBV20-1 with TRBJ2-7; D is uncertain. Germline V gene sequence: CDR1 DFQATT, CDR2 SNEGSKA (reference sequence). This CDR3 contains 14 residues. Trimming shortened V by 1 base and J by 0 bases, and 10 bases separated the two germline ends. CDR3: CSARVVVSSYEQYF. CDR3 nucleotides: TGCAGTGCTAGAGTTGTAGTCAGCTCCTACGAGCAGTACTTC.

This clonotype was picked up many times. This sequence joins TRBV5-1 and TRBJ2-5; D remains ambiguous. Germline CDR1 and CDR2: SGHRS and YFSETQ. With 0 bases removed from V and 4 bases from J, the gap between germline ends came to 16 bases. This CDR3 spans 16 amino acids. CDR3 in DNA: TGCGCCAGCAGCTTGGTAGGCTCCGTTGGGATAGAGACCCAGTACTTC. Residues: CASSLVGSVGIETQYF. Full variable domain (missing parts from reference TRBV5-1 and TRBJ2-5): KAGVTQTPRYLIKTRGQQVTLSCSPISGHRSVSWYQQTPGQGLQFLFEYFSETQRNKGNFPGRFSGRQFSNSRSEMNVSTLELGDSALYLCASSLVGSVGIETQYFGPGTRLLVL.

J is TRBJ2-1 and V is TRBV6-6; possibly TRBD1 for D (6 bases). CDR1 MNHNY and CDR2 SVGAGI come from the germline V gene (reference sequence). With 0 bases removed from V and 15 bases from J, the gap between germline ends came to 12 bases. This CDR3 spans 12 amino acids. CDR3 sequence: CASSYSQGTWFF. In DNA form, the CDR3 reads TGTGCCAGCAGTTACTCTCAGGGGACATGGTTCTTC.